This TCR beta chain appears in the sequencing data of a study of blood T cell repertoires in COVID-19. Sequenced by immunoSEQ multiplex PCR; TCRdb stores in-frame clones only, minus some. This table holds hundreds of thousands of clones, approximately 83% found once. This receptor was taken from a woman aged 30 to 39 who had recovered from COVID-19. The sample was peripheral blood.

CDR3 sequence: CASGDSLGSYEQYF. In nucleotides, the CDR3 is TGTGCCAGCGGTGACTCGCTGGGTTCCTACGAGCAGTACTTC. The chain recombines TRBV27 with TRBJ2-7; unclear D gene. V dropped 8 bases and J dropped 1 base, with 15 bases sitting between them. The CDR3 is 14 residues long. Germline V gives CDR1 MNHEY, CDR2 SMNVEV (reference sequence).